The clone carrying this T cell receptor beta chain has just a few counts. No antigen is known for it. This entry is derived from a study of beta chain features in type 1 diabetes. Study-level results: Patients and controls would be equally affected if PCR favored shorter templates.

The CDR3 covers 15 residues. Germline CDR1 is SGDLS and CDR2 is YYNGEE. Trimming took 3 bases from V and 3 from J; bases not matched to a gene: 8. Reverse transcribing all isolated RNA meant expressed TCRB transcripts were sequenced. The table came from immunoSEQ multiplex PCR; TCRdb's copy has only in-frame clones and leaves some out. The sample has about 400,000 clones, roughly an eighth seen once. Sequencing was performed on naive CD4+ T cells from blood. The source is a young man in good health. The chain has TRBV9 and TRBJ1-1; 7 positions agree with TRBD1. CDR3 loop: CASSAPTGMDTEAFF. The CDR3 nucleotides are TGTGCCAGCAGCGCCCCGACAGGGATGGACACTGAAGCTTTCTTT.